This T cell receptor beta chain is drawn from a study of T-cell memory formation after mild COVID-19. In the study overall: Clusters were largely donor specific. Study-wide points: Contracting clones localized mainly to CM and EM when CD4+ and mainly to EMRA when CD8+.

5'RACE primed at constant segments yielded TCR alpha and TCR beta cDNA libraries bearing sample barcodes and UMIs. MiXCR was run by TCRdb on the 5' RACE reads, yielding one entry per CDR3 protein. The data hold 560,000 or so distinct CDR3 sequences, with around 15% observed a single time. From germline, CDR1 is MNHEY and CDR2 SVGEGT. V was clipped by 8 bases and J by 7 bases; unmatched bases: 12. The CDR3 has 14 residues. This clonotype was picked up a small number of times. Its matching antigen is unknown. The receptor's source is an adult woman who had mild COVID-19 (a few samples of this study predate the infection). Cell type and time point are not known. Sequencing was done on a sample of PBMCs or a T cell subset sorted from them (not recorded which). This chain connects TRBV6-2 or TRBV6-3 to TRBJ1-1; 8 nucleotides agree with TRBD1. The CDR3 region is CASQEQGGSVEAFF. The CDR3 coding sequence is TGTGCCAGCCAAGAACAGGGGGGAAGTGTTGAAGCTTTCTTT.